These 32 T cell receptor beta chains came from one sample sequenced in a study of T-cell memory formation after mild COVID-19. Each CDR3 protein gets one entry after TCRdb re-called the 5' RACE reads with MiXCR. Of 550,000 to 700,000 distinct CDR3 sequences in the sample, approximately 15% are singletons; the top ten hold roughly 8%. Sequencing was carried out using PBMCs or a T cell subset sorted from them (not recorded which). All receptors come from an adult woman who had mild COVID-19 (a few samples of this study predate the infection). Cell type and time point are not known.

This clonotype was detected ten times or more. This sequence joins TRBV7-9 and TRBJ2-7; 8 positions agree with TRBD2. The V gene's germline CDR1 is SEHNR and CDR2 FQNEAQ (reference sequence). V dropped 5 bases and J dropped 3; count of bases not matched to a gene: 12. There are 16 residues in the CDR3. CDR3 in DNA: TGTGCCAGCAGCGATGATTGGCGGGAGGATTACTACGAGCAGTACTTC. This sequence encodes CASSDDWREDYYEQYF.

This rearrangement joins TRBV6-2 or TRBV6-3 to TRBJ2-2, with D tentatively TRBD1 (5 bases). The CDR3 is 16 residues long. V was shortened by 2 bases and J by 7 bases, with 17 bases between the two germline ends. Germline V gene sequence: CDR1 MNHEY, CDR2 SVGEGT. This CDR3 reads CASSYPQGIAIGELFF. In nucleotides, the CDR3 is TGTGCCAGCAGTTACCCGCAGGGAATTGCGATCGGGGAGCTGTTTTTT.

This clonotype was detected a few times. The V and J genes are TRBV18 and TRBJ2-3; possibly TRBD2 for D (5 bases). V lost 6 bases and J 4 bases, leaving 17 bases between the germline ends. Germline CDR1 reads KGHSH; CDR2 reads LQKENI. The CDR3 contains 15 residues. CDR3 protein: CASSLEGSKADTQYF. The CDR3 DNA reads TGTGCCAGCTCCCTTGAGGGATCTAAGGCAGATACGCAGTATTTT. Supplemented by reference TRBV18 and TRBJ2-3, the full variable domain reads NAGVMQNPRHLVRRRGQEARLRCSPMKGHSHVYWYRQLPEEGLKFMVYLQKENIIDESGMPKERFSAEFPKEGPSILRIQQVVRGDSAAYFCASSLEGSKADTQYFGPGTRLTVL.

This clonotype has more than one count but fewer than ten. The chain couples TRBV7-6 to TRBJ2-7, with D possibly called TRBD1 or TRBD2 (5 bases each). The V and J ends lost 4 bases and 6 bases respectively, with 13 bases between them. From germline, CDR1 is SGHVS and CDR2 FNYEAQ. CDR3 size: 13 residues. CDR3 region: CASSWDVGSEQYF. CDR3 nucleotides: TGTGCCAGCAGCTGGGACGTGGGGTCCGAGCAGTACTTC.

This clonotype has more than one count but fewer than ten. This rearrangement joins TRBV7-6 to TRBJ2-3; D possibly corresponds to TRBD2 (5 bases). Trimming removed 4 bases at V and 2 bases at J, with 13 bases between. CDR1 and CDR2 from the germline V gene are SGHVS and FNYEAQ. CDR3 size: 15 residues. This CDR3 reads CASSYLRETTDTQYF. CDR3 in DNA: TGTGCCAGCAGCTATCTGAGGGAGACCACAGATACGCAGTATTTT. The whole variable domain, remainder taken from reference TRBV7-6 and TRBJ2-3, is GAGVSQSPRYKVTKRGQDVALRCDPISGHVSLYWYRQALGQGPEFLTYFNYEAQQDKSGLPNDRFSAERPEGSISTLTIQRTEQRDSAMYRCASSYLRETTDTQYFGPGTRLTVL.

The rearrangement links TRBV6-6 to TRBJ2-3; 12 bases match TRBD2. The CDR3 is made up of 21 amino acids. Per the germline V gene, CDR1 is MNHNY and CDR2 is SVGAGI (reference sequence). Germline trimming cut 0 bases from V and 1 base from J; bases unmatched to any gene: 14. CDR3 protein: CASSYSILAGGDVGGTDTQYF. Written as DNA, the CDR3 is TGTGCCAGCAGTTACTCGATACTAGCGGGGGGTGACGTTGGTGGCACAGATACGCAGTATTTT.

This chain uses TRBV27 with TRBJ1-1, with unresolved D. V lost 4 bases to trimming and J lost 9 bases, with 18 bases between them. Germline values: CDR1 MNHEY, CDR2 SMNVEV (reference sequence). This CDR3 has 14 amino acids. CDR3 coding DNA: TGTGCCAGCAGTTCTCCCCGGACGGAGGGCCAAGCTTTCTTT. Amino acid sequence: CASSSPRTEGQAFF.

CDR3 nucleotide sequence: TGTGCCAGCTCACCACAAGGACAGCACTCTGGGGCCAACGTCCTGACTTTC. It specifies CASSPQGQHSGANVLTF. This chain joins TRBV18 and TRBJ2-6; D possibly corresponds to TRBD1 (6 bases). CDR1 is KGHSH and CDR2 is LQKENI in the germline V gene. Trimming removed 1 base from V and 0 bases from J, with 10 bases in between. The CDR3 is 17 amino acids.

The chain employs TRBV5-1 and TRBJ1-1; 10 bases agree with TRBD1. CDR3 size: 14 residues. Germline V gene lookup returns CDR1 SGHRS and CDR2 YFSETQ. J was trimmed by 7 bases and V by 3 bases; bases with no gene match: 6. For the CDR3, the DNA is TGCGCCAGCAGCTCTAGGACAGGGGGTAATGAAGCTTTCTTT. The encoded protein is CASSSRTGGNEAFF.

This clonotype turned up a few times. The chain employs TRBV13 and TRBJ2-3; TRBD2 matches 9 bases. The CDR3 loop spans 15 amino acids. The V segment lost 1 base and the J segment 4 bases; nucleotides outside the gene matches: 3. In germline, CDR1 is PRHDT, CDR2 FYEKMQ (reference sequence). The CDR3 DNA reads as TGTGCCAGCAGCTTAGTTCGCGGGGGGGCAGATACGCAGTATTTT. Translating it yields CASSLVRGGADTQYF.

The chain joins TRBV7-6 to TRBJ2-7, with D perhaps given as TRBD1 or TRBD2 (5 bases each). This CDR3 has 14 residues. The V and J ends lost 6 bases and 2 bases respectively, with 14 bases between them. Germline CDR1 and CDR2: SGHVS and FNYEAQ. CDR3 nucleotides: TGTGCCAGCAGACCCCGGGACGGGACCTACGAGCAGTACTTC. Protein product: CASRPRDGTYEQYF.

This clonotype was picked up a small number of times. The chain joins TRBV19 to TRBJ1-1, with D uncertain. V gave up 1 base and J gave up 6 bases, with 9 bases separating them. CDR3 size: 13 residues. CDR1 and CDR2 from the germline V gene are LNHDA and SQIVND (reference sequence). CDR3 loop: CASSIVWRAEAFF. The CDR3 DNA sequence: TGTGCCAGTAGTATAGTATGGCGCGCTGAAGCTTTCTTT.

The DNA for the CDR3 is TGCGCCAGCAGTCAATCGAAGAATTATGGCTACACCTTC. It codes for CASSQSKNYGYTF. The rearrangement links TRBV23-1 to TRBJ1-2; the D is unclear. TRBV23-1 is given ORF status, its function remaining uncertain. Trimming took off 0 bases at V and 5 bases at J, with 7 bases between the two ends. CDR3 length equals 13 residues.

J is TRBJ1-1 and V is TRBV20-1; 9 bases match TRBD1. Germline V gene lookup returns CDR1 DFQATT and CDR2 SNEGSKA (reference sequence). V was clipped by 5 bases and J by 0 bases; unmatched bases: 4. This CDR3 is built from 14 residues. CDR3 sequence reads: CSADRGLVNTEAFF. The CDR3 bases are TGCAGTGCTGACAGGGGGTTAGTGAACACTGAAGCTTTCTTT.

The CDR3: CASSLTRDRDIQYF. CDR3 DNA sequence: TGTGCCAGCAGCTTGACTAGGGATCGTGACATTCAGTACTTC. V gene TRBV7-9 combines with J gene TRBJ2-4; the D gene is possibly TRBD2 (6 bases). Germline CDR1 is SEHNR and CDR2 is FQNEAQ (reference sequence). CDR3 length: 14 residues. Trimming took 3 bases from V and 8 from J, leaving 14 bases between them.

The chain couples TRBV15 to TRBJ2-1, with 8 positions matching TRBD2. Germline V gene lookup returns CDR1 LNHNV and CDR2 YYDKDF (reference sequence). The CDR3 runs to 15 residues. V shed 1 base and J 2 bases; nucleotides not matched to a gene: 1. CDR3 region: CATSRAGRAYNEQFF. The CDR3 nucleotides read TGTGCCACCAGCAGAGCCGGGAGGGCCTACAATGAGCAGTTCTTC.

The CDR3 loop reads CASSLERGSPLHF. CDR3 coding DNA: TGTGCCAGCAGTTTAGAAAGGGGATCACCCCTCCACTTT. The chain has TRBV27 and TRBJ1-6; tentatively, D is TRBD1 (5 bases). The CDR3 runs to 13 residues. Per germline, CDR1 MNHEY and CDR2 SMNVEV (reference sequence). The germline V and J ends were trimmed by 2 bases and 10 bases, with 9 bases remaining between them.

CDR3 sequence reads: CAISGLVETDTQYF. The CDR3 bases are TGTGCCATCAGTGGACTAGTCGAGACAGATACGCAGTATTTT. The chain has TRBV10-3 and TRBJ2-3; tentative D call: TRBD2 (6 bases). The CDR3 is made up of 14 amino acids. The V gene lost 4 bases and the J gene lost 3 bases, with 11 bases spanning the gap. Looked up from germline, CDR1 is ENHRY and CDR2 is SYGVKD.

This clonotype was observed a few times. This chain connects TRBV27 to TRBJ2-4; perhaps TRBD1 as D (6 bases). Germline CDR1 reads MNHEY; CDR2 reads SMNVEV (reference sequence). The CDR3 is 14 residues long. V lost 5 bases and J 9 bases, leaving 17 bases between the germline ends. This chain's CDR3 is CASSPTQGRRIQYF. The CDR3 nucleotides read TGTGCCAGCAGTCCCACGCAGGGGCGGCGCATTCAGTACTTC.

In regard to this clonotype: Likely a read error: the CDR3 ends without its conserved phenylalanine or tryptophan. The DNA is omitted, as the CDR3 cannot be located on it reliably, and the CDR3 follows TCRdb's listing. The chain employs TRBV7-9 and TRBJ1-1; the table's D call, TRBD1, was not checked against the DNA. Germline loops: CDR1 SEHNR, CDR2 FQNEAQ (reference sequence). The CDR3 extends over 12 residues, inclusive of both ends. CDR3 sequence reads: CASSLASGIEAM.

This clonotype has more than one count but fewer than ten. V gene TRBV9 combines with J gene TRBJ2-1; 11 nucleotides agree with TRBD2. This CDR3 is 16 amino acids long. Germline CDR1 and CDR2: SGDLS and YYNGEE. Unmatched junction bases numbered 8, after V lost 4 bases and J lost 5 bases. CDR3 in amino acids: CASSFFSGLADNEQFF. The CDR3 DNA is TGTGCCAGCAGCTTCTTCTCGGGACTAGCGGACAATGAGCAGTTCTTC. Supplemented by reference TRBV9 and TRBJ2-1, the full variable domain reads DSGVTQTPKHLITATGQRVTLRCSPRSGDLSVYWYQQSLDQGLQFLIQYYNGEERAKGNILERFSAQQFPDLHSELNLSSLELGDSALYFCASSFFSGLADNEQFFGPGTRLTVL.

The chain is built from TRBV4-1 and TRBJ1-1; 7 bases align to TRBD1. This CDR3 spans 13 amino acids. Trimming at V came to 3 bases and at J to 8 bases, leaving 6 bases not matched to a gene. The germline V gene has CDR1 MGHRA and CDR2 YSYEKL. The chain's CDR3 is CASSHNLRGEAFF. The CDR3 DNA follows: TGCGCCAGCAGCCATAATCTCAGGGGGGAAGCTTTCTTT.

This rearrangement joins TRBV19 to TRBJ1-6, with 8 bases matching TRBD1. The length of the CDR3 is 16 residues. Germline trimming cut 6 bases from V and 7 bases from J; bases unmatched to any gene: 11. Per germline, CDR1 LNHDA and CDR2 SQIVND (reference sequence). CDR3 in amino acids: CASRRAHRGENSPLHF. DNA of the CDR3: TGTGCCAGTAGAAGGGCTCACAGGGGGGAAAATTCACCCCTCCACTTT.

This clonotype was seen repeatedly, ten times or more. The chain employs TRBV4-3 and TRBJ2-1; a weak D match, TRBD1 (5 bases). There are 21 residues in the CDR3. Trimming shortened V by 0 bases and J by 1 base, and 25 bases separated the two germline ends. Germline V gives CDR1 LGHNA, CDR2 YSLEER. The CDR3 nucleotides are TGCGCCAGCAGCCAAGATCTCCCAAGGACAAATCCTTTTGGTTCCTACAATGAGCAGTTCTTC. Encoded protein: CASSQDLPRTNPFGSYNEQFF.

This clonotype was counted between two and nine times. CDR3 DNA: TGTGCCAGCCGACTAGCGGAGAGCTCCTACGAGCAGTACTTC. Residues: CASRLAESSYEQYF. The chain employs TRBV6-6 and TRBJ2-7; 9 bases match TRBD2. V gave up 8 bases and J gave up 0 bases; unmatched junction bases: 5. The CDR3 covers 14 residues. CDR1 and CDR2 (germline): MNHNY, SVGAGI (reference sequence).

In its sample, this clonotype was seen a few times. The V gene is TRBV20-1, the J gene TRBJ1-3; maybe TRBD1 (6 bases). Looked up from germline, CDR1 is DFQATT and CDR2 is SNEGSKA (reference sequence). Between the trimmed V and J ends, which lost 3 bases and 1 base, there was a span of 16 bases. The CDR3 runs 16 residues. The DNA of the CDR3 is TGCAGTGCTAGCTTCCGGGGGGCATTTTCTGGAAACACCATATATTTT. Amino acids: CSASFRGAFSGNTIYF.

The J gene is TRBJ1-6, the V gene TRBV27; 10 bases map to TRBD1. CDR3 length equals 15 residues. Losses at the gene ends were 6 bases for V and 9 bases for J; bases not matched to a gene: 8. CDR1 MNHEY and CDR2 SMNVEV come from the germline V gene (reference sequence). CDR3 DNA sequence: TGTGCCAGCAGCCTGGGACAGGGGTTTACTTCACCCCTCCACTTT. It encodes CASSLGQGFTSPLHF.

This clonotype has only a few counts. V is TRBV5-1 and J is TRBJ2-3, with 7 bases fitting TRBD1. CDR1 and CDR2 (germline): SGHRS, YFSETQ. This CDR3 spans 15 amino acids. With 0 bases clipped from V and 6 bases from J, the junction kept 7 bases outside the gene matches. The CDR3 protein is CASSLEGQPLDTQYF. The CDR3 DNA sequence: TGCGCCAGCAGCTTGGAGGGACAGCCTTTGGATACGCAGTATTTT.

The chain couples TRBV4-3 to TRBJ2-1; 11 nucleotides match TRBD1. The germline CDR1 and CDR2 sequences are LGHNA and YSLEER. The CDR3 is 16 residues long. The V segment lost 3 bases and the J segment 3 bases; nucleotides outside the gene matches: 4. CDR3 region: CASSHAGTGGYNEQFF. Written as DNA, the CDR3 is TGCGCCAGCAGCCACGCCGGGACAGGGGGCTACAATGAGCAGTTCTTC.

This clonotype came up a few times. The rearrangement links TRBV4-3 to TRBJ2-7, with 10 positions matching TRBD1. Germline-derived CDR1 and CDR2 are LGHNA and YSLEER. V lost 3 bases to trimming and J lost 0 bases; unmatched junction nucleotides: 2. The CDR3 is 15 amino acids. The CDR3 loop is CASSHGTGASYEQYF. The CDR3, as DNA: TGCGCCAGCAGCCACGGGACAGGGGCCTCCTACGAGCAGTACTTC.

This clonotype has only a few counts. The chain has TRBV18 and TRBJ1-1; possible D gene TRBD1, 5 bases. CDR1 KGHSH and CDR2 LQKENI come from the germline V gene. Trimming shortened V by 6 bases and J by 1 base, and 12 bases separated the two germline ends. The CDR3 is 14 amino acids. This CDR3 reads CASSRQSTNTEAFF. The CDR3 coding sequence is TGTGCCAGCTCCCGACAGTCTACGAACACTGAAGCTTTCTTT.

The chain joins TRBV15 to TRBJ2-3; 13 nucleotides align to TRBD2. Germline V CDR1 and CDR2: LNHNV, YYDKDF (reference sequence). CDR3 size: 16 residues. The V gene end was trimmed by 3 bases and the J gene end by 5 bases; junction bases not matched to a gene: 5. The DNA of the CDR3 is TGTGCCACCAGCAGGAAGGGGACTAGCGGGAAAGATACGCAGTATTTT. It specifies CATSRKGTSGKDTQYF.